The source of this TCR beta chain is a study of T cells in Graves' hyperthyroidism and ophthalmopathy. This clonotype was observed a few times. Germline lookup yields CDR1 KGHDR and CDR2 SFDVKD. The V gene end was trimmed by 2 bases and the J gene end by 5 bases; junction bases not matched to a gene: 2. The CDR3 is made up of 15 amino acids. Authors of the study amplified TCR beta CDR3 regions from RNA transcripts. First-round RT-PCR targeting the TCR CDR3 was performed with the HTBI primer set. Each CDR3 protein gets one entry after TCRdb re-called the multiplex PCR reads with MiXCR. The sample includes roughly 570,000 distinct CDR3 sequences, more than 45% of them seen just once.

The chain has TRBV24-1 and TRBJ2-2, with 9 bases matching TRBD2. The sequencing sample was made of peripheral blood or thyroid tissue (not recorded which). The receptor's source is a woman under 30 with Graves' hyperthyroidism. This chain's CDR3 is CATSDSAGGTGELFF. CDR3 sequence (DNA): TGTGCCACCAGTGATTCAGCGGGAGGTACCGGGGAGCTGTTTTTT.